The source of this T cell receptor beta chain is a study of blood T cell repertoires in COVID-19. Background on the study: PBMCs, B-cell-depleted T cells, or T cells were the source of the cDNA or gDNA that made up the material.

Original handling: Amplification of reference gene primers was used by the study to estimate nucleated cell counts. Clones were sequenced by immunoSEQ multiplex PCR, and TCRdb holds only the in-frame ones, with some missing. V and J calls and clone size are copied from that table; D and trimming were computed from the DNA. This table holds 48,000 or so clones, 80% to 95% found once. The V segment lost 1 base and the J segment 10 bases; nucleotides outside the gene matches: 7. Germline values: CDR1 MNHNS, CDR2 SASEGT. This CDR3 has 16 residues. This receptor was taken from a human donor in a cohort sampled during active COVID-19. The sequenced material came from peripheral blood. The genes are TRBV6-1 and TRBJ2-1, with 13 bases identical to TRBD2. The CDR3 bases are TGTGCCAGCAGTGAAGGGGTCGGGACTAGCGGGACCGAGCAGTTCTTC. This codes for CASSEGVGTSGTEQFF.